These T cell receptor beta chains were read from a single sample in a study of blood T cell repertoires in COVID-19. TCRdb keeps only in-frame clones here, not all; method: immunoSEQ multiplex PCR. The sample has 240,000 or so clones, 70% to 80% seen once. Sequenced: peripheral blood. The receptors were gathered from a woman aged 80 or over with acute or convalescent COVID-19. Each CDR3 is given with its conserved first and last residue. D genes are given only for firm matches. Expanded clones get a size class; other rows say once, few or many, or leave the size out.

V gene: TRBV9
J gene: TRBJ2-1
clone size: -
D gene: -
CDR3 protein: CASSVGGDRSNEQFF
CDR3 DNA: TGTGCCAGCAGCGTAGGTGGAGACCGTTCCAATGAGCAGTTCTTC

V gene: TRBV27
J gene: TRBJ2-6
clone size: many
D gene: -
CDR3 protein: CASSSYRTGANVLTF
CDR3 DNA: TGTGCCAGCAGTTCCTACAGAACTGGGGCCAACGTCCTGACTTTC

V gene: TRBV3-1/TRBV3-2
J gene: TRBJ2-6
clone size: few
D gene: -
CDR3 protein: CASSQRGGANVLTF
CDR3 DNA: TGTGCCAGCAGCCAACGCGGCGGGGCCAACGTCCTGACTTTC

V gene: TRBV7-9
J gene: TRBJ2-2
clone size: -
D gene: -
CDR3 protein: CASSPDLDSISTGELFF
CDR3 DNA: TGTGCCAGCAGCCCCGACCTAGACAGCATTTCCACCGGGGAGCTGTTTTTT

V gene: TRBV5-4
J gene: TRBJ1-4
clone size: -
D gene: -
CDR3 protein: CASSEGLTNEKLFF
CDR3 DNA: TGTGCCAGCAGCGAAGGACTAACTAATGAAAAACTGTTTTTT

V gene: TRBV5-1
J gene: TRBJ2-5
clone size: -
D gene: TRBD2
CDR3 protein: CASRGLAGAEETQYF
CDR3 DNA: TGCGCCAGCAGGGGACTAGCGGGAGCCGAAGAGACCCAGTACTTC

V gene: TRBV4-1
J gene: TRBJ2-1
clone size: -
D gene: -
CDR3 protein: CASSQDVQYEQFF
CDR3 DNA: TGCGCCAGCAGCCAAGATGTCCAGTATGAGCAGTTCTTC

V gene: TRBV18
J gene: TRBJ2-5
clone size: -
D gene: -
CDR3 protein: CASSLNSGVRETQYF
CDR3 DNA: TGTGCCAGCTCACTCAACTCGGGGGTCAGGGAGACCCAGTACTTC

V gene: TRBV7-9
J gene: TRBJ2-3
clone size: -
D gene: TRBD2
CDR3 protein: CASSLVGTSGRGDTQYF
CDR3 DNA: TGTGCCAGCAGCTTAGTAGGGACTAGCGGGAGAGGAGATACGCAGTATTTT

V gene: TRBV19
J gene: TRBJ2-5
clone size: -
D gene: -
CDR3 protein: CASSIERGETQYF
CDR3 DNA: TGTGCCAGTAGTATTGAAAGGGGTGAGACCCAGTACTTC

V gene: TRBV3-1/TRBV3-2
J gene: TRBJ2-5
clone size: once
D gene: TRBD1
CDR3 protein: CASSRPTGGKETQYF
CDR3 DNA: TGTGCCAGCAGCCGCCCGACAGGGGGAAAAGAGACCCAGTACTTC

V gene: TRBV19
J gene: TRBJ2-2
clone size: few
D gene: -
CDR3 protein: CASSRGQWNTGELFF
CDR3 DNA: TGTGCCAGTAGTAGAGGACAGTGGAACACCGGGGAGCTGTTTTTT

V gene: TRBV29-1
J gene: TRBJ2-2
clone size: -
D gene: TRBD1
CDR3 protein: CSVELGDRFNTGELFF
CDR3 DNA: TGCAGCGTTGAGCTCGGGGACAGGTTCAACACCGGGGAGCTGTTTTTT

V gene: TRBV16
J gene: TRBJ2-7
clone size: -
D gene: TRBD1
CDR3 protein: CASSQAPGQGSEQYF
CDR3 DNA: TGTGCCAGCAGCCAAGCTCCGGGACAGGGTTCCGAGCAGTACTTC

V gene: TRBV5-1
J gene: TRBJ1-1
clone size: few
D gene: TRBD1
CDR3 protein: CASSPTGTGLSNTEAFF
CDR3 DNA: TGCGCCAGCAGCCCGACAGGGACAGGACTTTCCAACACTGAAGCTTTCTTT

V gene: TRBV4-1
J gene: TRBJ2-7
clone size: -
D gene: -
CDR3 protein: CASSQAGGLYEQYF
CDR3 DNA: TGCGCCAGCAGCCAAGCAGGGGGGCTGTACGAGCAGTACTTC

V gene: TRBV7-8
J gene: TRBJ1-4
clone size: -
D gene: -
CDR3 protein: CASSFTPTGTHGKLFF
CDR3 DNA: TGTGCCAGCAGCTTTACCCCAACAGGCACTCATGGCAAACTGTTTTTT

V gene: TRBV11-2
J gene: TRBJ1-1
clone size: -
D gene: TRBD1
CDR3 protein: CASSLDSGTGGVWTEAFF
CDR3 DNA: TGTGCCAGCAGCTTAGATTCCGGGACAGGGGGCGTTTGGACTGAAGCTTTCTTT

V gene: TRBV3-1/TRBV3-2
J gene: TRBJ1-1
clone size: few
D gene: TRBD1
CDR3 protein: CASSKRQGGTEAFF
CDR3 DNA: TGTGCCAGCAGCAAGAGACAGGGGGGCACTGAAGCTTTCTTT

V gene: TRBV18
J gene: TRBJ2-7
clone size: -
D gene: -
CDR3 protein: CASSERQGYEQYF
CDR3 DNA: TGTGCCAGCTCAGAGCGCCAGGGGTACGAGCAGTACTTC

V gene: TRBV4-2
J gene: TRBJ2-7
clone size: few
D gene: -
CDR3 protein: CASSLDSSSYEQYF
CDR3 DNA: TGTGCCAGCAGCCTTGACTCAAGCTCCTACGAGCAGTACTTC

V gene: TRBV25-1
J gene: TRBJ1-1
clone size: few
D gene: -
CDR3 protein: CASSELAGALNTEAFF
CDR3 DNA: TGTGCCAGCAGTGAATTGGCAGGGGCCCTGAACACTGAAGCTTTCTTT

V gene: TRBV6-1
J gene: TRBJ2-3
clone size: -
D gene: -
CDR3 protein: CASSEDLTGTDTQYF
CDR3 DNA: TGTGCCAGCAGTGAAGATTTGACTGGCACAGATACGCAGTATTTT

V gene: TRBV2
J gene: TRBJ2-5
clone size: -
D gene: TRBD2
CDR3 protein: CASRRLAPSTQYF
CDR3 DNA: TGTGCCAGCAGAAGACTAGCGCCCTCTACCCAGTACTTC

V gene: TRBV2
J gene: TRBJ2-3
clone size: -
D gene: -
CDR3 protein: CARTTGGTDTQYF
CDR3 DNA: TGTGCCCGTACTACGGGGGGCACAGATACGCAGTATTTT

V gene: TRBV7-2
J gene: TRBJ1-2
clone size: once
D gene: -
CDR3 protein: CASSLDAIFYGYTF
CDR3 DNA: TGTGCCAGCAGCTTAGATGCGATTTTCTATGGCTACACCTTC

V gene: TRBV19
J gene: TRBJ2-1
clone size: -
D gene: TRBD2
CDR3 protein: CASSIYAGGPGNEQFF
CDR3 DNA: TGTGCCAGTAGTATTTACGCGGGAGGGCCCGGCAATGAGCAGTTCTTC

V gene: TRBV3-1/TRBV3-2
J gene: TRBJ2-1
clone size: few
D gene: TRBD2
CDR3 protein: CASSQGLAGGPYNEQFF
CDR3 DNA: TGTGCCAGCAGCCAAGGACTAGCGGGCGGCCCTTACAATGAGCAGTTCTTC

V gene: TRBV3-1/TRBV3-2
J gene: TRBJ1-5
clone size: once
D gene: -
CDR3 protein: CASSQGGDQPQHF
CDR3 DNA: TGTGCCAGCAGCCAAGGGGGGGATCAGCCCCAGCATTTT

V gene: TRBV6-1
J gene: TRBJ1-2
clone size: once
D gene: TRBD1
CDR3 protein: CASRLTDRNGYTF
CDR3 DNA: TGTGCCAGCAGACTAACGGACAGGAACGGCTACACCTTC

V gene: TRBV19
J gene: TRBJ1-2
clone size: -
D gene: TRBD1
CDR3 protein: CASSIQPGQIYGYTF
CDR3 DNA: TGTGCCAGTAGTATTCAGCCGGGACAGATCTATGGCTACACCTTC

V gene: TRBV2
J gene: TRBJ2-1
clone size: -
D gene: TRBD2
CDR3 protein: CASSVTRLAEQFF
CDR3 DNA: TGTGCCAGCAGTGTGACGAGACTAGCCGAGCAGTTCTTC

V gene: TRBV19
J gene: TRBJ1-1
clone size: -
D gene: -
CDR3 protein: CASGPLLGAGLIGDSEAFF
CDR3 DNA: TGTGCCAGTGGCCCTCTCTTAGGTGCAGGGTTGATTGGTGACTCTGAAGCTTTCTTT

V gene: TRBV6-5
J gene: TRBJ1-3
clone size: -
D gene: TRBD1
CDR3 protein: CASRGTVSGNTIYF
CDR3 DNA: TGTGCCAGCAGGGGGACAGTCTCTGGAAACACCATATATTTT

V gene: TRBV7-2
J gene: TRBJ2-3
clone size: -
D gene: TRBD1
CDR3 protein: CASSPQGALIGDTQYF
CDR3 DNA: TGTGCCAGCAGCCCACAGGGGGCGCTGATTGGAGATACGCAGTATTTT

V gene: TRBV2
J gene: TRBJ2-2
clone size: few
D gene: TRBD1
CDR3 protein: CASSRTGAGTGELFF
CDR3 DNA: TGTGCCAGCAGTAGGACAGGGGCCGGAACCGGGGAGCTGTTTTTT

V gene: TRBV6-5
J gene: TRBJ1-6
clone size: many
D gene: -
CDR3 protein: CASSYNRITLHF
CDR3 DNA: TGTGCCAGCAGTTACAACAGGATAACCCTCCACTTT

V gene: TRBV6-4
J gene: TRBJ1-1
clone size: few
D gene: TRBD1
CDR3 protein: CASSVNRGLRQPARHRAFF
CDR3 DNA: TGTGCCAGCAGTGTTAACAGGGGGCTCCGCCAACCCGCGCGTCATAGAGCTTTCTTT

V gene: TRBV4-3
J gene: TRBJ1-4
clone size: once
D gene: TRBD1
CDR3 protein: CASSQAGTGGFRKLFF
CDR3 DNA: TGCGCCAGCAGCCAAGCTGGAACAGGGGGATTTCGGAAACTGTTTTTT

V gene: TRBV27
J gene: TRBJ1-6
clone size: -
D gene: TRBD1
CDR3 protein: CASNLGTGSSPLHF
CDR3 DNA: TGTGCCAGCAACCTCGGGACAGGAAGTTCACCCCTCCACTTT

V gene: TRBV7-2
J gene: TRBJ1-1
clone size: -
D gene: -
CDR3 protein: CASSLASPDMNTEAFF
CDR3 DNA: TGTGCCAGCAGCTTAGCTAGTCCGGACATGAACACTGAAGCTTTCTTT

V gene: TRBV6-6
J gene: TRBJ2-7
clone size: -
D gene: TRBD1
CDR3 protein: CASSYSGQGSSYEQYF
CDR3 DNA: TGTGCCAGCAGTTACTCAGGACAGGGATCCTCCTACGAGCAGTACTTC

V gene: TRBV28
J gene: TRBJ1-3
clone size: -
D gene: TRBD1
CDR3 protein: CATNSPGQTYSGNTIYF
CDR3 DNA: TGTGCCACCAATTCACCGGGACAGACCTACTCTGGAAACACCATATATTTT

V gene: TRBV4-3
J gene: TRBJ2-2
clone size: -
D gene: -
CDR3 protein: CASSQEAGLNTGELFF
CDR3 DNA: TGCGCCAGCAGCCAAGAGGCGGGACTGAACACCGGGGAGCTGTTTTTT

V gene: TRBV11-3
J gene: TRBJ1-1
clone size: -
D gene: TRBD1
CDR3 protein: CASSLGQGSRTEAFF
CDR3 DNA: TGTGCCAGCAGCCTGGGACAGGGAAGTCGAACTGAAGCTTTCTTT

V gene: TRBV12-5
J gene: TRBJ2-3
clone size: -
D gene: -
CDR3 protein: CASGPQLDTQYF
CDR3 DNA: TGTGCTAGTGGCCCTCAACTGGATACGCAGTATTTT

V gene: TRBV21-1
J gene: TRBJ1-4
clone size: -
D gene: -
CDR3 protein: CASSSRDFYRGKLFF
CDR3 DNA: TGTGCCAGCAGCAGCCGGGACTTCTACCGGGGAAAACTGTTTTTT

V gene: TRBV5-5
J gene: TRBJ2-5
clone size: few
D gene: TRBD2
CDR3 protein: CASSTEGAGVVETQYF
CDR3 DNA: TGTGCCAGCAGCACTGAGGGTGCGGGAGTTGTAGAGACCCAGTACTTC

V gene: TRBV4-2
J gene: TRBJ1-1
clone size: -
D gene: -
CDR3 protein: CASSQDEVNTEAFF
CDR3 DNA: TGTGCCAGCAGCCAAGATGAGGTGAACACTGAAGCTTTCTTT

V gene: TRBV14
J gene: TRBJ2-2
clone size: once
D gene: TRBD1
CDR3 protein: CASSRQGPGELFF
CDR3 DNA: TGTGCCAGCAGCCGACAGGGTCCCGGGGAGCTGTTTTTT

V gene: TRBV18
J gene: TRBJ1-4
clone size: -
D gene: TRBD1
CDR3 protein: CASSPTGVTNEKLFF
CDR3 DNA: TGTGCCAGCTCACCTACAGGGGTAACTAATGAAAAACTGTTTTTT

V gene: TRBV6-5
J gene: TRBJ1-2
clone size: -
D gene: -
CDR3 protein: CASSPIDSFNYGYTF
CDR3 DNA: TGTGCCAGCAGTCCCATCGACAGTTTTAACTATGGCTACACCTTC

V gene: TRBV2
J gene: TRBJ1-5
clone size: -
D gene: TRBD1
CDR3 protein: CASRTTGGARGNQPQHF
CDR3 DNA: TGTGCCAGCAGGACCACAGGGGGCGCACGGGGAAATCAGCCCCAGCATTTT